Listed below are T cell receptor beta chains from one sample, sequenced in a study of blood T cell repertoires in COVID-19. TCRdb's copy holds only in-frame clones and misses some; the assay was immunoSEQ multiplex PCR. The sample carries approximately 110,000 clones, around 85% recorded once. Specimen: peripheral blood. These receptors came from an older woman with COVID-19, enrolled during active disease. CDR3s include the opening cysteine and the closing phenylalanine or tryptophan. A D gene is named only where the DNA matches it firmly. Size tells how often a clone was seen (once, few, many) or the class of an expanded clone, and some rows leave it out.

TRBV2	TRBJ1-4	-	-	TGTGCCAGCAGTGGAGGGGGGGCCAATGAAAAACTGTTTTTT	CASSGGGANEKLFF
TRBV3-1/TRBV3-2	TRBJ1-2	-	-	TGTGCCAGCAGCCAAGCCCCTACCACAGATGACTATGGCTACACCTTC	CASSQAPTTDDYGYTF
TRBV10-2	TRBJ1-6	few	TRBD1	TGCGCCAGCAGTACGACAGGGGATGATTCACCCCTCCACTTT	CASSTTGDDSPLHF
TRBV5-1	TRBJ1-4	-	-	TGCGCCAGCAGCTTGACAGGAACAACTAATGAAAAACTGTTTTTT	CASSLTGTTNEKLFF
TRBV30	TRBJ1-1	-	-	TGTGCCTGGAAGCCAGAAGACAAGGGAGGGTATCTCGAAGCTTTCTTT	CAWKPEDKGGYLEAFF
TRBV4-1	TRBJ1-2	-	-	TGCGCCAGCAGCCAGATACAGGGCAACTATGGCTACACCTTC	CASSQIQGNYGYTF
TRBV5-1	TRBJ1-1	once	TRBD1	TGCGCCAGCAGCTTGGACCGACAGGGTGAAGCTTTCTTT	CASSLDRQGEAFF
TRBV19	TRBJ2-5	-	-	TGTGCAAGTCGCTCTCGGCGGGGTTCAGGGGAGACCCAGTACTTC	CASRSRRGSGETQYF
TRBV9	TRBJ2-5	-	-	TGTGCCAGCAGCCGGGGGCGGGGGATCCAAGAGACCCAGTACTTC	CASSRGRGIQETQYF
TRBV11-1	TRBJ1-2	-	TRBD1	TGTGCCAGCAGCCCGGAAGGGACAGGGAATGGCTACACCTTC	CASSPEGTGNGYTF
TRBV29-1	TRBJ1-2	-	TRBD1	TGCAGCGTTGCTGTTAACCTGGGACAGGGGGACTATGGCTACACCTTC	CSVAVNLGQGDYGYTF
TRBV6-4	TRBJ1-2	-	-	TGTGCCAGCAGTGACCCCGGCGGGACGTGGGGGACTGATGGCTACACCTTC	CASSDPGGTWGTDGYTF
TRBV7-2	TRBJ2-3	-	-	TGTGCCAGCAGCTCCCGGGGTAGCGGTATAGATACGCAGTATTTT	CASSSRGSGIDTQYF
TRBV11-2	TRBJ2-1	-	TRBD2	TGTGCCAGCAGCTTATGGCGGGGGGACTCACATGAGCAGTTCTTC	CASSLWRGDSHEQFF
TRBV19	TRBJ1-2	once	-	TGTGCCAGTAGTAAACACCCCAAGGGACTAGGCTATGGCTACACCTTC	CASSKHPKGLGYGYTF
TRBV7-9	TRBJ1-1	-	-	TGTGCCAGCAGGTCACGCGGGGGCAACACTGAAGCTTTCTTT	CASRSRGGNTEAFF
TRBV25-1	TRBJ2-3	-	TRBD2	TGTGCCAGCAGTGCCCTAGCGGGGATGGCAGATACGCAGTATTTT	CASSALAGMADTQYF
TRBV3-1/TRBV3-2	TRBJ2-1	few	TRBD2	TGTGCCAGCAGCCCTTCGGCTAGCGGGTACAATGAGCAGTTCTTC	CASSPSASGYNEQFF
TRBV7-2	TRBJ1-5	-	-	TGTGCCAGCAGCTTATACGATGGAGAAGCTAGCAATCAGCCCCAGCATTTT	CASSLYDGEASNQPQHF
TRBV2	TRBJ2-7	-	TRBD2	TGTGCCAGCATTGACTCCGGGACTAGCCGTAGGAACGAGCAGTACTTC	CASIDSGTSRRNEQYF
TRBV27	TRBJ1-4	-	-	TGTGCCAGCAAAGCAGAACAGGAGCATAATGAAAAACTGTTTTTT	CASKAEQEHNEKLFF
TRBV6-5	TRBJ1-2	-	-	TGTGCCAGCAGTTACGCCAGGGTCTTCGGCTACACCTTC	CASSYARVFGYTF
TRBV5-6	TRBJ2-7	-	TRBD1	TGTGCCAGCAGCAGGACAGGGGCCTACGAGCAGTACTTC	CASSRTGAYEQYF
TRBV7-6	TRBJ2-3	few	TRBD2	TGTGCCAGCAGCTTAGAATCATCCCTCCTCAGCGGGGGGGCCCCAGATACGCAGTATTTT	CASSLESSLLSGGAPDTQYF
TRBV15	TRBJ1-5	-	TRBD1	TGTGCCACCAGCAGAGATTACGGAGGGGGCAGTCAGCCCCAGCATTTT	CATSRDYGGGSQPQHF
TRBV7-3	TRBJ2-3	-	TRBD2	TGTGCCAGCAGCTTTGCAGCGGGGCGCACAGATACGCAGTATTTT	CASSFAAGRTDTQYF
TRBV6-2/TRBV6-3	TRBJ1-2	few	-	TGTGCCAGCAGTTCCGAAGATCGGTCTATTGGCTACACCTTC	CASSSEDRSIGYTF
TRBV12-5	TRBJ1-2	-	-	TGTGCTAGTGGTTTGAACCCCCCTGGACTTATTAACTATGGCTACACCTTC	CASGLNPPGLINYGYTF
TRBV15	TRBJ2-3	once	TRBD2	TGTGCCACCAGCAGAGAAGCGGGGGGCCCAGATACGCAGTATTTT	CATSREAGGPDTQYF
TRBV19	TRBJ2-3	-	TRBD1	TGTGCCAGTAGTACCGGGACAGGTAGGCCAGATACGCAGTATTTT	CASSTGTGRPDTQYF
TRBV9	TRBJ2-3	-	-	TGTGCCAGCAGCGTAGGCCCGGCGGGCACAGATACGCAGTATTTT	CASSVGPAGTDTQYF
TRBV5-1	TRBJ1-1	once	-	TGCGCCAGCAGTGTGGGCGAGCTGATACTGAACACTGAAGCTTTCTTT	CASSVGELILNTEAFF
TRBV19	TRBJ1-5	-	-	TGTGCCAGTAAATCCCGGGAACCGAATCAGCCCCAGCATTTT	CASKSREPNQPQHF
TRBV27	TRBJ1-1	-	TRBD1	TGTGCCAGCAGTATTACAGGGGCTTCCCTCACTGAAGCTTTCTTT	CASSITGASLTEAFF